The 20 T cell receptor beta chains below come from one sample, sequenced in a study of cytomegalovirus exposure and HLA in healthy donors. PCR used 60 Vbeta primers and 13 Jbeta primers. Sequencing used immunoSEQ multiplex PCR; TCRdb keeps in-frame clones, though not all of them. The sample yields 150,000 or so clones, about 68% seen once. Sequenced sample: PBMCs. The receptor set was obtained from a man aged 30-40 years in good health and CMV-seronegative.

This clone appeared a few times. V is TRBV6-1 and J is TRBJ2-3, with no clear D. The CDR3 consists of 14 residues. The germline V gene encodes CDR1 MNHNS and CDR2 SASEGT. V lost 6 bases and J 4 bases, leaving 14 bases between the germline ends. Here the CDR3 DNA reads TGTGCCAGCAGAAGAGACTCGGCGGCAGATACGCAGTATTTT. Translated, it gives CASRRDSAADTQYF.

The CDR3 DNA reads as TGCGCCAGCAGCCGGGGCGGGGGTAATGATGAGCAGTTCTTC. The encoded protein is CASSRGGGNDEQFF. This chain joins TRBV5-1 and TRBJ2-1; TRBD2 matches at 7 bases. V lost 4 bases to trimming and J lost 8 bases; unmatched junction nucleotides: 9. The germline V gene encodes CDR1 SGHRS and CDR2 YFSETQ. The CDR3 totals 14 residues.

The rearrangement joins TRBV5-1 to TRBJ2-3, with TRBD1 matching 11 bases. The CDR3 is made up of 16 amino acids. V was pared by 2 bases and J by 4 bases, with 6 bases of the junction left unmatched. From germline, CDR1 is SGHRS and CDR2 YFSETQ. CDR3: CASSFQGQGVADTQYF. The CDR3 DNA sequence: TGCGCCAGCAGCTTTCAGGGACAGGGGGTTGCAGATACGCAGTATTTT.

The genes are TRBV9 and TRBJ1-1, with 8 bases that match TRBD1. The CDR3 loop spans 13 amino acids. Trimming cost V 0 bases and J 6 bases; bases outside gene matches: 1. In germline, CDR1 is SGDLS, CDR2 YYNGEE. The CDR3, as DNA: TGTGCCAGCAGCGTAGTGACAGGGGCTGAAGCTTTCTTT. This encodes CASSVVTGAEAFF.

This rearrangement joins TRBV28 to TRBJ1-5, with 9 bases lining up with TRBD1. The J segment lost 7 bases and the V segment lost 4 bases, leaving 8 bases of the junction unmatched. The CDR3 runs 15 residues. Per germline, CDR1 MDHEN and CDR2 SYDVKM. The CDR3 reads CASSSGQGEKQPQHF. As DNA, the CDR3 is TGTGCCAGCAGTTCGGGACAGGGCGAAAAACAGCCCCAGCATTTT.

The chain is built from TRBV18 and TRBJ2-4; maybe TRBD2 (6 bases). The CDR3 loop spans 14 amino acids. Trimming pared 0 bases from V and 8 bases from J, leaving 11 bases between. Germline V gene lookup returns CDR1 KGHSH and CDR2 LQKENI. The DNA of the CDR3 is TGTGCCAGCTCACCACCCGGGGGAGGATACATTCAGTACTTC. Translated: CASSPPGGGYIQYF.

The V call is TRBV7-8, the J call TRBJ2-7; D might be TRBD1 (6 bases). V dropped 5 bases and J dropped 3 bases, with 14 bases sitting between them. CDR1 and CDR2 (germline): SGHVS, FQNEAQ. The CDR3 is 14 amino acids. The CDR3 DNA follows: TGTGCCAGCAGCCGGGACACCGTAGGCTACGAGCAGTACTTC. Encoded protein: CASSRDTVGYEQYF.

The V call is TRBV13, the J call TRBJ2-3; a possible D gene is TRBD1 (6 bases). Trimming took 1 base from V and 1 from J, leaving 9 bases between them. Germline assignment: CDR1 PRHDT and CDR2 FYEKMQ (reference sequence). The CDR3 spans 15 residues. The CDR3 nucleotides are TGTGCCAGCAGCTTAGCAGGGGACGGCACAGATACGCAGTATTTT. Translating it yields CASSLAGDGTDTQYF.

Regarding this clone: Other DNA sequences from this sample encode an identical CDR3 as well. The rearrangement uses TRBV5-6 and TRBJ1-1, with D tentatively TRBD1 (5 bases). Deletions cut 0 bases from V and 0 bases from J, with 6 bases between. The CDR3 is 14 residues long. Per germline, CDR1 SGHDT and CDR2 YYEEEE. The CDR3 loop reads CASSLGGVNTEAFF. DNA of the CDR3: TGTGCCAGCAGCTTGGGGGGGGTGAACACTGAAGCTTTCTTT.

This chain connects TRBV5-4 to TRBJ1-6; D perhaps matches TRBD1 (6 bases). This CDR3 region has 15 residues. Germline CDR1 reads SGHNT; CDR2 reads YYREEE (reference sequence). The V and J ends lost 5 bases and 1 base respectively, with 10 bases between them. The CDR3 spells CASRIQGSYNSPLHF. The DNA of the CDR3 is TGTGCCAGCAGAATCCAGGGGTCCTATAATTCACCCCTCCACTTT.

The chain couples TRBV5-4 to TRBJ2-5, with TRBD2 identical over 7 bases. This CDR3 has 16 residues. Germline trimming cut 4 bases from V and 2 bases from J; bases unmatched to any gene: 11. The germline V gene has CDR1 SGHNT and CDR2 YYREEE (reference sequence). Here the CDR3 reads CASSPGEGGVQETQYF. CDR3 DNA sequence: TGTGCCAGCAGCCCCGGGGAGGGTGGGGTTCAAGAGACCCAGTACTTC.

V and J are TRBV5-1 and TRBJ2-5, with 10 bases fitting TRBD1. The J call may be wrong; the DNA end is better matched by TRBJ2-7. The CDR3 spans 16 residues. Germline CDR1 and CDR2: SGHRS and YFSETQ. In DNA, the CDR3 is TGCGCCAGCAGCCATTTTTCGGGACAGGGGCAGCACGAGCAGTACTTC. Its protein product is CASSHFSGQGQHEQYF.

This chain joins TRBV14 and TRBJ1-4; 7 bases match TRBD1. CDR1 SGHDN and CDR2 FVKESK come from the germline V gene. The CDR3 loop spans 16 amino acids. Trimming removed 4 bases from V and 4 bases from J; junction bases left unmatched: 9. This CDR3 is CASSRGVGQYNEKLFF. The CDR3 coding sequence is TGTGCCAGCAGCCGAGGAGTGGGACAGTATAATGAAAAACTGTTTTTT.

The CDR3: CASSPWSGTGNEQYF. Here the CDR3 DNA reads TGTGCCAGCAGCCCCTGGTCCGGGACAGGGAACGAGCAGTACTTC. The V gene is TRBV7-2, the J gene TRBJ2-7, with 9 bases fitting TRBD1. The germline V gene has CDR1 SGHTA and CDR2 FQGNSA. V trimming: 5 bases; J trimming: 5 bases; junction bases outside the gene matches: 10. CDR3 size: 15 residues.

As to this clone: A read error may produce the germline difference seen at one junction end. The chain employs TRBV28 and TRBJ1-6; a possible D gene is TRBD1 (5 bases). This CDR3 comprises 15 residues. Germline-derived CDR1 and CDR2 are MDHEN and SYDVKM. The DNA of the CDR3 is TGTGCCAGCAGGGAGACAGTTCACTATAATTCACCCCTCAACTTT. This sequence encodes CASRETVHYNSPLNF.

This chain connects TRBV28 to TRBJ1-1, with D perhaps TRBD1 (5 bases). Germline V lookup: CDR1 MDHEN, CDR2 SYDVKM. The V end lost 8 bases, the J end lost 1 base, and 17 bases lay between the germline ends. This CDR3 region has 15 residues. CDR3 nucleotide sequence: TGTGCCAGCTCATGGGCGCAGGGATGGAACACTGAAGCTTTCTTT. This sequence encodes CASSWAQGWNTEAFF.

This clone has more than one count but fewer than ten. This sequence joins TRBV29-1 and TRBJ2-1, with D maybe TRBD1 (6 bases). From germline, CDR1 is SQVTM and CDR2 ANQGSEA. This CDR3 contains 13 residues. V dropped 5 bases and J dropped 6 bases, with 14 bases sitting between them. The CDR3 region is CSVKNAGANEQFF. In nucleotides, the CDR3 is TGCAGCGTTAAAAATGCAGGGGCCAATGAGCAGTTCTTC.

This rearrangement joins TRBV19 to TRBJ2-2; 7 bases fit TRBD1. CDR3 length: 14 residues. Germline CDR1 reads LNHDA; CDR2 reads SQIVND (reference sequence). The junction had 9 bases not matched to a gene; V was cut back by 10 bases and J by 4 bases. CDR3 residues: CATPDRDGTGELFF. The CDR3 DNA reads as TGTGCCACCCCTGACAGGGACGGCACCGGGGAGCTGTTTTTT.

V usage is TRBV29-1 and J usage is TRBJ2-3; perhaps TRBD1 as D (6 bases). Germline V CDR1 and CDR2: SQVTM, ANQGSEA. This CDR3 is 16 amino acids long. Trimming pared 0 bases from V and 4 bases from J, leaving 17 bases between. In DNA, the CDR3 is TGCAGCGTTGAAGATAGTCCGAGGGGGAGTGCAGATACGCAGTATTTT. It codes for CSVEDSPRGSADTQYF.

CDR3 DNA sequence: TGTGCCAGCAGCGTAGAGGGGGGGCTGGGAGATACGCAGTATTTT. It encodes CASSVEGGLGDTQYF. The chain carries TRBV9 and TRBJ2-3; weak D call: TRBD2 (7 bases). The CDR3 runs 15 residues. Per the germline V gene, CDR1 is SGDLS and CDR2 is YYNGEE. Deletions cut 0 bases from V and 5 bases from J, with 13 bases between.